The T cell receptor beta chain under discussion was sequenced for a study of blood T cell repertoires in COVID-19. Overall study context: Sources were T cells, B-cell-depleted T cells, or PBMCs; the material itself was cDNA or gDNA.

V was pared by 4 bases and J by 0 bases, with 15 bases between. In germline, CDR1 is GTSNPN, CDR2 SVGIG (reference sequence). The CDR3 loop spans 15 amino acids. Some clones are missing from TCRdb's copy, which holds only in-frame ones; the method was immunoSEQ multiplex PCR. The table has about 210,000 clones, around 90% seen once. The sample comprised peripheral blood. The gene calls are TRBV30 and TRBJ1-1; D is possibly TRBD1 (5 bases). The sequence was obtained from a man younger than 45 with acute or convalescent COVID-19. CDR3 in DNA: TGTGCCTGGACCGAGGGGAGGGGTGTGAACACTGAAGCTTTCTTT. Amino acids: CAWTEGRGVNTEAFF.